This TCR beta chain was retrieved from a study of cytomegalovirus exposure and HLA in healthy donors. As for this clone: Its cognate antigen is unknown.

Germline CDR1 reads MDHEN; CDR2 reads SYDVKM. The CDR3 sequence is 13 residues long. V lost 8 bases, J lost 5 bases, and 15 bases lay in between. Amplification used 60 Vbeta primers and 13 Jbeta primers. TCRdb keeps only in-frame clones here, not all; method: immunoSEQ multiplex PCR. The sample consists of more than 150,000 clones, roughly 85% of them appearing once. Findings and caveats of the study: An analysis that was carried out later associated 16,000 or so TCR beta sequences with HLA alleles at 0.05 false discovery rate. The likely origin of a cluster of highly shared sequence variants was a sequencing artifact. Per published reports, the classifier diagnosed cytomegalovirus status with high specificity and sensitivity. Among immune exposure information, only CMV serostatus was available.

This receptor was taken from a woman younger than 30 in good health and CMV-seronegative. The sequenced material came from PBMCs. The chain has TRBV28 and TRBJ2-5; possibly TRBD2 for D (6 bases). The CDR3 region is CASVAAGGETQYF. Here the CDR3 DNA reads TGTGCCAGCGTAGCCGCCGGGGGTGAGACCCAGTACTTC.